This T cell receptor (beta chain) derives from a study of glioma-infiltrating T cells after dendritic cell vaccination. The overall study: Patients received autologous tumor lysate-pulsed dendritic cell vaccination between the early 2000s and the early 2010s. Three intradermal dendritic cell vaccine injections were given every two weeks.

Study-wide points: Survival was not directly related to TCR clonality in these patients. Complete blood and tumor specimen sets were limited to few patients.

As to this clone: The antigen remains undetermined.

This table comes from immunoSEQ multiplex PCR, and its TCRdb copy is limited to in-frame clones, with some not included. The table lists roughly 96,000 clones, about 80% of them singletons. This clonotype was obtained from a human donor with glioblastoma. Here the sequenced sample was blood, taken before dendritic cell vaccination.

CDR3 sequence reads: CASSLQGGGEQYF. The CDR3 DNA reads TGTGCCAGCAGCTTACAAGGGGGCGGCGAGCAGTACTTC. This chain uses TRBV7-3 with TRBJ2-7; 7 nucleotides line up with TRBD1. Per the germline V gene, CDR1 is SGHTA and CDR2 is FQGTGA. The CDR3 runs 13 residues. V lost 2 bases, J lost 6 bases, and 4 bases stayed unmatched.